This TCR beta chain was sequenced in a study of control samples from healthy donors and cancer patients. Only in-frame clones appear in the TCRdb table, and some are missing; sequencing was by immunoSEQ multiplex PCR. The data show 95,000 to 130,000 clones, with around 87% seen just once and 0.95% to 1.3% held by the top ten. Germline values: CDR1 MDHEN, CDR2 SYDVKM. Between the trimmed V and J ends, which lost 8 bases and 3 bases, there was a span of 2 bases. There are 9 residues in the CDR3. This clonotype was sampled from a woman between 45 and 60 years old with colorectal cancer. V usage is TRBV28 and J usage is TRBJ2-7; no firm D call. Input material: PBMCs. CDR3 residues: CASGYEQYF. CDR3 DNA: TGTGCCAGCGGCTACGAGCAGTACTTC.